Sequencing of this T cell receptor (beta chain) was carried out in a study of blood T cell repertoires in COVID-19. Original processing notes: Cell counts per sample came from amplifying reference gene primers. TCRdb's copy holds only in-frame clones and misses some; the assay was immunoSEQ multiplex PCR. V, J and clone size reflect that table, while D and trimming were determined from the DNA. The data hold tens of thousands of clones, with more than 80% observed a single time. The CDR3 runs 15 residues. The germline gives CDR1 SNHLY, CDR2 FYNNEI. The V gene lost 3 bases and the J gene lost 7 bases, with 15 bases spanning the gap.

The TCR comes from a woman aged 65 to 85 with acute or convalescent COVID-19. Sequencing input: peripheral blood. The chain uses TRBV2 and TRBJ1-4; the D gene is possibly TRBD1 (5 bases). DNA for the CDR3: TGTGCCAGCAGTGAGGGGCACGCGGGGGTTGAAAAACTGTTTTTT. Protein: CASSEGHAGVEKLFF.